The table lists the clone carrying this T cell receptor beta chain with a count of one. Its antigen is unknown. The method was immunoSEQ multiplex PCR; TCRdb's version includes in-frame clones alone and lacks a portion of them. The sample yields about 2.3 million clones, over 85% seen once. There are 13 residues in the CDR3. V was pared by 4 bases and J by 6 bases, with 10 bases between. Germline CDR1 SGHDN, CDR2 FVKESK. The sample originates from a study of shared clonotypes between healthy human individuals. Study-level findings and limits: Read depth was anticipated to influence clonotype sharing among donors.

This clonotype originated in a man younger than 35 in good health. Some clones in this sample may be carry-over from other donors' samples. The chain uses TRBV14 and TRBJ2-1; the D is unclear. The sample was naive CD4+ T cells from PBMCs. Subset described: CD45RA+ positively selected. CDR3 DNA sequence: TGTGCCAGCAGCCCGGACGTTCGCAATGAGCAGTTCTTC. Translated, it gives CASSPDVRNEQFF.